This T cell receptor (beta chain) came from a study of blood T cell repertoires in COVID-19. V was pared by 8 bases and J by 0 bases, with 12 bases between. The CDR3 spans 14 residues. Germline V gives CDR1 SGHTA, CDR2 FQGNSA. Using immunoSEQ multiplex PCR, the repertoire was profiled, and TCRdb retains in-frame clones only, with some absent. This table holds about 300,000 clones, 88% found once. The TCR was taken from a woman aged 30 to 39 who had recovered from COVID-19. The chain is built from TRBV7-2 and TRBJ2-3; D might be TRBD2 (6 bases). Source material: peripheral blood. The CDR3 DNA reads as TGTGCCAGCTCGGGACTGCAAAGCACAGATACGCAGTATTTT. It encodes CASSGLQSTDTQYF.